This T cell receptor beta chain appears in the sequencing data of a study of neurological immune-mediated disorders. This clonotype came up a few times. Its cognate antigen is unknown. Study results and limitations: Because no CDR3 amino acid sequences were shared across subjects by expanded clones, private repertoires were suggested in all groups. The highest TCR clonal expansion occurred in HTLV-1-associated myelopathy; multiple sclerosis fell below healthy controls.

TCRdb recomputed calls from the 5' RACE reads with MiXCR, one row per CDR3 protein. The sample contains some 120,000 distinct CDR3 sequences, about 3.2% of which appear only once. The V gene's germline CDR1 is MNHNY and CDR2 SVGAGI (reference sequence). This CDR3 comprises 13 residues. The V end was cut by 7 bases, the J end by 3 bases, with 10 bases between. The sequence was obtained from a woman younger than 45 with multiple sclerosis. V and J are TRBV6-6 and TRBJ1-5; D remains ambiguous. Sequencing used PBMCs. The CDR3 spells CASTITANQPQHF. The CDR3 region has the DNA TGTGCCAGCACCATTACGGCCAATCAGCCCCAGCATTTT.